Listed here is a single T cell receptor (beta chain). This sample is part of a study of blood T cell repertoires in COVID-19. During active infection, Seattle patients enrolled and were then monitored through disease. The CDR3 length is 15 residues. V lost 2 bases and J lost 2, with 10 bases in between. Germline V gives CDR1 LNHDA, CDR2 SQIVND (reference sequence). The table came from immunoSEQ multiplex PCR; TCRdb's copy has only in-frame clones and leaves some out. The data show 250,000 to 400,000 clones, 85% to 90% seen once. V gene TRBV19 combines with J gene TRBJ1-5; D uncertain. The sequencing input was peripheral blood. This clonotype was sampled from a young woman with COVID-19, enrolled during active disease. The CDR3 DNA reads as TGTGCCAGTAGTATATCCACCTCGGGCAATCAGCCCCAGCATTTT. Its translation is CASSISTSGNQPQHF.